One sample yielded the 20 T cell receptor beta chains listed below, sequenced in a study of technical replicates of blood from a handful of donors. Produced via immunoSEQ multiplex PCR; TCRdb's table is partial and in-frame only. Of under 75,000 clones listed, approximately 86% are singletons. The sequenced material came from PBMCs. The receptors derive from a human donor in good health. Some clones in this sample may be carry-over from other donors' samples.

The chain joins TRBV4-3 to TRBJ2-1; TRBD2 matches at 16 bases. V dropped 4 bases and J dropped 8; count of bases not matched to a gene: 5. The CDR3 covers 16 residues. The germline CDR1 and CDR2 sequences are LGHNA and YSLEER. In DNA, the CDR3 is TGCGCCAGCAGCCCGGGACTAGCGGGGGGGCAGGATGAGCAGTTCTTC. Residues: CASSPGLAGGQDEQFF.

The V and J genes are TRBV4-2 and TRBJ1-5; no reliable D call. This CDR3 has 15 residues. V was trimmed by 1 base and J by 3 bases, leaving 10 bases between them. Germline V CDR1 and CDR2: LGHNA, YNFKEQ. CDR3 in amino acids: CASSQVNRDNQPQHF. The CDR3 nucleotides read TGTGCCAGCAGCCAAGTAAATCGGGACAATCAGCCCCAGCATTTT.

This chain uses TRBV2 with TRBJ1-2; unclear D gene. Trimming took 3 bases from V and 5 from J, leaving 13 bases between them. Germline V gene sequence: CDR1 SNHLY, CDR2 FYNNEI. CDR3 length: 14 residues. CDR3 DNA: TGTGCCAGCAGTGATCGACTCCCCCCTTATGGCTACACCTTC. This codes for CASSDRLPPYGYTF.

The V gene is TRBV7-3, the J gene TRBJ2-1, with 7 bases that match TRBD2. CDR1 is SGHTA and CDR2 is FQGTGA in the germline V gene. The CDR3 contains 15 residues. V gave up 8 bases and J gave up 6 bases; unmatched junction bases: 13. As DNA, the CDR3 is TGTGCCAGCTCCCTGGGGGGAGGGCCGCTCAATGAGCAGTTCTTC. Its protein product is CASSLGGGPLNEQFF.

The chain combines TRBV7-3 with TRBJ1-2; D unclear. V was cut by 0 bases and J by 0 bases, with 20 bases left in between. Looked up from germline, CDR1 is SGHTA and CDR2 is FQGTGA. The CDR3 consists of 19 residues. The CDR3 loop reads CASSLTARGLGATNYGYTF. DNA for the CDR3: TGTGCCAGCAGCTTAACGGCCCGAGGGCTGGGAGCAACTAACTATGGCTACACCTTC. The full variable domain, in which reference TRBV7-3 and TRBJ1-2 provide the parts outside the CDR3, is GAGVSQTPSNKVTEKGKYVELRCDPISGHTALYWYRQSLGQGPEFLIYFQGTGAADDSGLPNDRFFAVRPEGSVSTLKIQRTERGDSAVYLCASSLTARGLGATNYGYTFGSGTRLTVV.

This clone was observed a handful of times. The genes are TRBV7-9 and TRBJ2-7; 7 bases line up with TRBD1. CDR3 length: 11 amino acids. CDR1 is SEHNR and CDR2 is FQNEAQ in the germline V gene (reference sequence). J gave up 13 bases and V 3 bases, and 6 bases lay outside the gene matches. CDR3 sequence: CASSLDRFFYF. CDR3 nucleotide sequence: TGTGCCAGCAGCTTGGACAGGTTTTTCTACTTC.

J is TRBJ2-5 and V is TRBV7-9, with TRBD2 identical over 7 bases. Germline V gene sequence: CDR1 SEHNR, CDR2 FQNEAQ (reference sequence). This CDR3 is 18 amino acids long. V shed 1 base and J 4 bases; nucleotides not matched to a gene: 15. CDR3 nucleotides: TGTGCCAGCAGCTTAGATCGGTCTAGCGGCACCCTTGGAGAGACCCAGTACTTC. This translates into CASSLDRSSGTLGETQYF.

This clone was seen a few times. V and J are TRBV21-1 and TRBJ2-6; the table gives TRBD1 as D, unverified against the DNA. TRBV21-1 is flagged as a pseudogene. CDR3 length: 18 amino acids. CDR3 amino acids: CASSMDSPPLSGANVLTF. CDR3 DNA: TGTGCCAGCAGCATGGACAGTCCACCTCTCTCTGGGGCCAACGTCCTGACTTTC.

The chain links TRBV5-6 to TRBJ1-2; 8 bases fit TRBD1. CDR1 and CDR2 from the germline V gene are SGHDT and YYEEEE. V gave up 2 bases and J gave up 2 bases; unmatched junction bases: 8. The CDR3 is 16 residues long. The CDR3 bases are TGTGCCAGCAGCTTTAGAGCACAGGGGGGAAACTATGGCTACACCTTC. It encodes CASSFRAQGGNYGYTF.

The count of this clone is one. The chain joins TRBV9 to TRBJ2-7; weak D call: TRBD1 (5 bases). Germline V gene data show CDR1 as SGDLS and CDR2 as YYNGEE. The CDR3 spans 15 residues. V was cut by 0 bases and J by 4 bases, with 14 bases left in between. The CDR3 is CASSVGRWGVYEQYF. Here the CDR3 DNA reads TGTGCCAGCAGCGTAGGCAGGTGGGGCGTATACGAGCAGTACTTC.

The J gene is TRBJ1-6, the V gene TRBV6-1; weak D call: TRBD1 (5 bases). Germline values: CDR1 MNHNS, CDR2 SASEGT. The CDR3 is 15 amino acids. V lost 1 base and J 4 bases, leaving 8 bases between the germline ends. The CDR3 DNA reads as TGTGCCAGCAGTGAAGGACAGAAATATAATTCACCCCTCCACTTT. The encoded protein is CASSEGQKYNSPLHF.

V and J are TRBV5-4 and TRBJ2-7, with TRBD1 matching 8 bases. Germline V CDR1 and CDR2: SGHNT, YYREEE (reference sequence). The CDR3 loop spans 15 amino acids. J lost 2 bases, V lost 5 bases, and 9 bases had no gene match. CDR3 protein: CASRRGQERTYEQYF. For the CDR3, the DNA is TGTGCCAGCAGACGGGGACAGGAGAGGACCTACGAGCAGTACTTC.

The V and J genes are TRBV6-1 and TRBJ1-5, with D possibly matching TRBD1 (5 bases). V lost 6 bases and J lost 4, with 16 bases in between. Germline CDR1 MNHNS, CDR2 SASEGT. The CDR3 has 15 amino acids. CDR3 DNA: TGTGCCAGCAGGTTGGGGGGAGGACGGAATCAGCCCCAGCATTTT. The encoded protein is CASRLGGGRNQPQHF.

The chain employs TRBV12-2 and TRBJ2-3; TRBD2 is the table's D call and was not checked against the DNA. TRBV12-2 is deemed a pseudogene. This CDR3 spans 17 amino acids. The CDR3 nucleotides read TGTGCAAGTCGTCCAAGTAGACGGGAGACCTCCCCGAATACGCAGTATTTT. Translated, it gives CASRPSRRETSPNTQYF.

This clone appeared a few times. The chain joins TRBV28 to TRBJ1-2, with TRBD1 identical over 8 bases. The V gene's germline CDR1 is MDHEN and CDR2 SYDVKM. CDR3 length: 14 residues. V dropped 6 bases and J dropped 3; count of bases not matched to a gene: 6. The CDR3 DNA reads TGTGCCAGCAGGAGCCAGGGGGCTCACTATGGCTACACCTTC. This gives the protein CASRSQGAHYGYTF.

The chain is built from TRBV5-1 and TRBJ1-1, with D tentatively TRBD1 (5 bases). Germline V gene sequence: CDR1 SGHRS, CDR2 YFSETQ. This CDR3 has 16 amino acids. Trimming shortened V by 1 base and J by 1 base, and 14 bases separated the two germline ends. The CDR3 DNA follows: TGCGCCAGCAGCTTGCATGGCGGCCAGGGGAACACTGAAGCTTTCTTT. Translated: CASSLHGGQGNTEAFF.

This clone has only a few counts. V usage is TRBV6-5 and J usage is TRBJ1-1; D perhaps matches TRBD1 (5 bases). The germline V and J ends were trimmed by 2 bases and 7 bases, with 5 bases remaining between them. The CDR3 runs 11 residues. Germline V gene lookup returns CDR1 MNHEY and CDR2 SVGAGI. CDR3 sequence (DNA): TGTGCCAGCAGTTACGACAGTGAAGCTTTCTTT. It codes for CASSYDSEAFF.

This chain connects TRBV5-6 to TRBJ1-2, with 7 bases that match TRBD1. V gave up 4 bases and J gave up 2 bases; unmatched junction bases: 8. Germline assignment: CDR1 SGHDT and CDR2 YYEEEE. The CDR3 extends over 15 amino acids. CDR3 nucleotide sequence: TGTGCCAGCAGCGTGGGACAGCTGTCCAACTATGGCTACACCTTC. Translated, it gives CASSVGQLSNYGYTF.

This chain uses TRBV5-6 with TRBJ2-1; D ambiguous. The V end lost 0 bases, the J end lost 4 bases, and 20 bases lay between the germline ends. CDR1 is SGHDT, CDR2 YYEEEE, per germline. This CDR3 has 18 amino acids. CDR3: CASSLVGKAPLAYNEQFF. The CDR3 region has the DNA TGTGCCAGCAGCTTGGTTGGAAAGGCCCCCTTAGCTTACAATGAGCAGTTCTTC.

The chain uses TRBV4-1 and TRBJ2-5, with D possibly TRBD1 on 5 matching bases. V dropped 3 bases and J dropped 2 bases, with 16 bases sitting between them. CDR3 size: 16 residues. The V gene's germline CDR1 is MGHRA and CDR2 YSYEKL. CDR3 coding DNA: TGCGCCAGCAGCCACAGGGTTGAGGACACACAAGAGACCCAGTACTTC. Translating gives CASSHRVEDTQETQYF.